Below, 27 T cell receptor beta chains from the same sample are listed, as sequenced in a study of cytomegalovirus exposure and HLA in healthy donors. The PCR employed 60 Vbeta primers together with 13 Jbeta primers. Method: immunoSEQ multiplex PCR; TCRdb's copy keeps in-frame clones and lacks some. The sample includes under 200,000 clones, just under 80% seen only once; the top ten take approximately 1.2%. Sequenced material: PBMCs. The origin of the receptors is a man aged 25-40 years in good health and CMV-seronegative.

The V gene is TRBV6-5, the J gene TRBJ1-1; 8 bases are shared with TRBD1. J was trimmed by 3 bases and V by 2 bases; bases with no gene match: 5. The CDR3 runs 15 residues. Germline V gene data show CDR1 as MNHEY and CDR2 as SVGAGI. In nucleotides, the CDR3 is TGTGCCAGCAGTTACGACCAGGGGGCGGACACTGAAGCTTTCTTT. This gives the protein CASSYDQGADTEAFF.

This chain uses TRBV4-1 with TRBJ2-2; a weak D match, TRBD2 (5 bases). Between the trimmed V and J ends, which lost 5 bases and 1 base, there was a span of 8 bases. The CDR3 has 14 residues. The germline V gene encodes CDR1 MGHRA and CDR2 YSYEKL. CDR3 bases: TGCGCCAGCAGCTACCGGGAGAACACCGGGGAGCTGTTTTTT. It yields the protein CASSYRENTGELFF.

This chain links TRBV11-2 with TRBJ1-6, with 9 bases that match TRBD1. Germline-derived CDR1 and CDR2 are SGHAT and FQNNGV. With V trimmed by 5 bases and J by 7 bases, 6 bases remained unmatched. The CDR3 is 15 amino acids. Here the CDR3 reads CASSPGQGGNSPLHF. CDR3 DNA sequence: TGTGCCAGCAGCCCGGGACAGGGAGGGAATTCACCCCTCCACTTT. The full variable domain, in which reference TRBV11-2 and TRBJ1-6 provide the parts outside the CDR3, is EAGVAQSPRYKIIEKRQSVAFWCNPISGHATLYWYQQILGQGPKLLIQFQNNGVVDDSQLPKDRFSAERLKGVDSTLKIQPAKLEDSAVYLCASSPGQGGNSPLHFGNGTRLTVT.

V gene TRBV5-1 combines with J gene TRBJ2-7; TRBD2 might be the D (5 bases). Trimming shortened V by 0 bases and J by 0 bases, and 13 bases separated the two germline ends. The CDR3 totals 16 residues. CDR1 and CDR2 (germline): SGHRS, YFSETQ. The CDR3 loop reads CASSLEVDGSSYEQYF. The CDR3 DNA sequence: TGCGCCAGCAGCTTGGAAGTTGATGGGAGCTCCTACGAGCAGTACTTC.

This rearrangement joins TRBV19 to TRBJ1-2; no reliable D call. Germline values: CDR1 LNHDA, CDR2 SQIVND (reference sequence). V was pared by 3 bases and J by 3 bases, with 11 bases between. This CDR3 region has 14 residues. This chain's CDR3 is CASSMPGLDYGYTF. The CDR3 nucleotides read TGTGCCAGTAGTATGCCAGGTCTGGACTATGGCTACACCTTC.

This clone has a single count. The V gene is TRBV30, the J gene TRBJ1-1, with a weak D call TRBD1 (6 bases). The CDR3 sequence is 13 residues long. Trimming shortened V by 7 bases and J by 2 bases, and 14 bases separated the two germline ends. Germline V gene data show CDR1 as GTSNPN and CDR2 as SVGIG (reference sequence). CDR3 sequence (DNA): TGTGCCTCCGACCGGGGGGGCAACACTGAAGCTTTCTTT. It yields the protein CASDRGGNTEAFF.

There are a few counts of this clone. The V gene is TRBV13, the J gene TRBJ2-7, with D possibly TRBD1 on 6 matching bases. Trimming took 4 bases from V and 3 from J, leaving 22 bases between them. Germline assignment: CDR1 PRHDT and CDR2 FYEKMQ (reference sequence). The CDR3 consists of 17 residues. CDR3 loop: CASSYSQGPYAVYEQYF. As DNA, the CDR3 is TGTGCCAGCAGCTACAGTCAGGGGCCGTACGCTGTCTACGAGCAGTACTTC.

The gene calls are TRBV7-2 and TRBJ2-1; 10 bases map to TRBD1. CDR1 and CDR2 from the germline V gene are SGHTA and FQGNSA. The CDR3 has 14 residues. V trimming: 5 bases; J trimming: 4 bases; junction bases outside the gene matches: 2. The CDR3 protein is CASSPDRGYNEQFF. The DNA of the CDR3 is TGTGCCAGCAGCCCGGACAGGGGGTACAATGAGCAGTTCTTC.

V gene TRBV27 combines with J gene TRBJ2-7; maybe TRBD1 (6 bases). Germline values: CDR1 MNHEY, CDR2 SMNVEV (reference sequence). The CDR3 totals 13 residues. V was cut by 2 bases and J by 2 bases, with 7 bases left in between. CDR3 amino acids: CASSLRDTYEQYF. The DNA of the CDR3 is TGTGCCAGCAGTTTACGGGACACCTACGAGCAGTACTTC.

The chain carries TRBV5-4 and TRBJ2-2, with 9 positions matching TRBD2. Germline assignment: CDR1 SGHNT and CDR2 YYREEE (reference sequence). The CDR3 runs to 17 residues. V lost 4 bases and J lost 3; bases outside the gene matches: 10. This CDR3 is CASSTTLAGTDTGELFF. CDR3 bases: TGTGCCAGCAGCACCACCCTAGCGGGGACGGACACCGGGGAGCTGTTTTTT.

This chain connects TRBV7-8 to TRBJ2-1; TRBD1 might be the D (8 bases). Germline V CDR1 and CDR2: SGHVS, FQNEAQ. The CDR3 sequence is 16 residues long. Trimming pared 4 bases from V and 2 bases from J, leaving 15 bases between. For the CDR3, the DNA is TGTGCCAGCAGCTCGTACAGGGGGGGAACCTACAATGAGCAGTTCTTC. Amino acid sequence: CASSSYRGGTYNEQFF.

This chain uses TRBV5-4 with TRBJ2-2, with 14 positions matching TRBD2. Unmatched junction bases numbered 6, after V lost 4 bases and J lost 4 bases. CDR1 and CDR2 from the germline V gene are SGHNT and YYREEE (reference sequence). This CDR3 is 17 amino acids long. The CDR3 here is CASSKGLAGAGTGELFF. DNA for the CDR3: TGTGCCAGCAGCAAGGGACTAGCGGGAGCGGGCACCGGGGAGCTGTTTTTT.

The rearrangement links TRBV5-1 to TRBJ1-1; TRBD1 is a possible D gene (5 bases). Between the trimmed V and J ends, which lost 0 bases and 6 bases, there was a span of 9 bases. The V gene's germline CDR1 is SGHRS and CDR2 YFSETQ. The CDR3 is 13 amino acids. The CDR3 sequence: CASSLDGGSEAFF. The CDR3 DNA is TGCGCCAGCAGCTTGGATGGGGGGTCTGAAGCTTTCTTT.

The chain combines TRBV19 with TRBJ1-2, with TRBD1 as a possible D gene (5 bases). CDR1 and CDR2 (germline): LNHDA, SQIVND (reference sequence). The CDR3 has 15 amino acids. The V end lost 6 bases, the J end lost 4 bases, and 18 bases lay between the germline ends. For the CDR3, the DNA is TGTGCCAGTAGGACAGACAGAGAGTCGGTCTATGGCTACACCTTC. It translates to CASRTDRESVYGYTF.

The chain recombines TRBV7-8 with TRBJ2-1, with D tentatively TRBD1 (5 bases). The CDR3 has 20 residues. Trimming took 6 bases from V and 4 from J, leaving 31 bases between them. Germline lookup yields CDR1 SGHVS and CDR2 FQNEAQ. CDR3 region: CASRRTFSKKPPRPYNEQFF. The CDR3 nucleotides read TGTGCCAGCAGGAGGACATTTTCTAAGAAGCCCCCCCGACCATACAATGAGCAGTTCTTC.

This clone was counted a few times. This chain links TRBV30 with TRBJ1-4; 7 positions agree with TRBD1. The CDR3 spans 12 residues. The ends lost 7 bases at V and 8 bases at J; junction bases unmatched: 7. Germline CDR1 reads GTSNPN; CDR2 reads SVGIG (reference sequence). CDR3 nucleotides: TGTGCCTTCGACAGGGTTGGGGAAAAACTGTTTTTT. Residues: CAFDRVGEKLFF.

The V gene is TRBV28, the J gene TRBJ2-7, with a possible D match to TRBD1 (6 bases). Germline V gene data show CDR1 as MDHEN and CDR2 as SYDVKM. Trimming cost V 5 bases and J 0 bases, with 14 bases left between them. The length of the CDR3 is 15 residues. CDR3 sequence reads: CASSTTGSSSYEQYF. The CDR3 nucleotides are TGTGCCAGCAGTACAACAGGGTCCAGCTCCTACGAGCAGTACTTC.

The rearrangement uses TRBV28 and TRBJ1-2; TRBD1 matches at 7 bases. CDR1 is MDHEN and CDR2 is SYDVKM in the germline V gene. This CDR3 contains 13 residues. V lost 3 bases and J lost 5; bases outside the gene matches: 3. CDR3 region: CASSFGTVYGYTF. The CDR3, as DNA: TGTGCCAGCAGTTTCGGGACAGTTTATGGCTACACCTTC.

The CDR3 region has the DNA TGTGCTGGTGACGGACAGTTCTCCTACAATGAGCAGTTCTTC. Its protein is CAGDGQFSYNEQFF. The rearrangement joins TRBV30 to TRBJ2-1; D perhaps matches TRBD1 (6 bases). The germline gives CDR1 GTSNPN, CDR2 SVGIG (reference sequence). CDR3 size: 14 residues.

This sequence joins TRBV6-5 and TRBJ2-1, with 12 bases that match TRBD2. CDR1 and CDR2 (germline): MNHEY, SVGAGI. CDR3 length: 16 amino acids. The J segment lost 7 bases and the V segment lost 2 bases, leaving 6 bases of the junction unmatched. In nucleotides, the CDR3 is TGTGCCAGCAGTTACGGCCTAGCGGGGGGGTTTAATGAGCAGTTCTTC. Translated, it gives CASSYGLAGGFNEQFF.

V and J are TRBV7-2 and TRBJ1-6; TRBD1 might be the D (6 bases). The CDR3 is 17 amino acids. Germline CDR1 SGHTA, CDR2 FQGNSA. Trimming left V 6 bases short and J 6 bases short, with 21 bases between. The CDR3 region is CASRSTRGGGPNSPLHF. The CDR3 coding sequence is TGTGCCAGCAGGTCGACCAGGGGCGGTGGGCCTAATTCACCCCTCCACTTT.

The CDR3 sequence: CASRPGGAQDTQYF. The CDR3 region has the DNA TGCGCCAGCCGCCCGGGGGGGGCGCAAGATACGCAGTATTTT. This chain connects TRBV5-1 to TRBJ2-3; 8 positions agree with TRBD2. CDR1 SGHRS and CDR2 YFSETQ come from the germline V gene. Trimming removed 7 bases from V and 5 bases from J; junction bases left unmatched: 9. This CDR3 has 14 residues.

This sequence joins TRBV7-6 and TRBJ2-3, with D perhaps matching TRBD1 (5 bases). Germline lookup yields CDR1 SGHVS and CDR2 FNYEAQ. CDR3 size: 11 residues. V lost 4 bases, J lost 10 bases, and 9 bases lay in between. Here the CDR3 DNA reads TGTGCCAGCAGCTCCCCAGGGCCGCAGTATTTT. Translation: CASSSPGPQYF. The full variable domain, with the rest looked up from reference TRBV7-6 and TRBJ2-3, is GAGVSQSPRYKVTKRGQDVALRCDPISGHVSLYWYRQALGQGPEFLTYFNYEAQQDKSGLPNDRFSAERPEGSISTLTIQRTEQRDSAMYRCASSSPGPQYFGPGTRLTVL.

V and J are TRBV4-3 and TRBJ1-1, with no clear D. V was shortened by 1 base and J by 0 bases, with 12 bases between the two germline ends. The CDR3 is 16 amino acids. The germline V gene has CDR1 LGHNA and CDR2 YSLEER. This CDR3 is CASSQVAGFLNTEAFF. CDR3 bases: TGCGCCAGCAGCCAAGTGGCGGGGTTCCTGAACACTGAAGCTTTCTTT.

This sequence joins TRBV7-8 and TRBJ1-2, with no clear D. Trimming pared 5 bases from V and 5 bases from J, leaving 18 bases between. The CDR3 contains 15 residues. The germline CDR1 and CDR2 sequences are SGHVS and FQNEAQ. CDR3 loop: CASSPRTAGHYGYTF. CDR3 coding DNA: TGTGCCAGCAGCCCGCGCACGGCAGGTCATTATGGCTACACCTTC.

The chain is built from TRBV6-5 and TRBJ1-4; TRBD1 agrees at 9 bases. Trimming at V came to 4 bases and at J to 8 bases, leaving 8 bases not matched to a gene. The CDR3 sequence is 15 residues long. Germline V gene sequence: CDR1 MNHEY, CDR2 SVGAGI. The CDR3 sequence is CASSSSGQGYEKLFF. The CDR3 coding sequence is TGTGCCAGCAGTTCCTCGGGACAGGGCTACGAAAAACTGTTTTTT.

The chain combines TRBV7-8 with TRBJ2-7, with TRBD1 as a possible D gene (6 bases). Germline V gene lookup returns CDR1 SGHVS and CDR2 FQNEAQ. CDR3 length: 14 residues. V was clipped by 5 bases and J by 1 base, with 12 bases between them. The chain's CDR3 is CASSPTGPSYEQYF. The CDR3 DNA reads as TGTGCCAGCAGCCCGACAGGTCCGTCCTACGAGCAGTACTTC.